This entry lists 23 T cell receptor beta chains sequenced from one sample in a study of cytotoxic CD8 clonotypes in ibrutinib-treated CLL. Assay used: immunoSEQ multiplex PCR; TCRdb lists only in-frame clones, some missing. The data hold some 130,000 clones, with around 76% observed a single time. This sample comprised PBMCs, obtained after 24 months of ibrutinib treatment. The receptors stem from a human donor with chronic lymphocytic leukemia.

This chain joins TRBV7-9 and TRBJ1-1, with D possibly being TRBD1 (6 bases). CDR3 length: 15 residues. Trimming stripped 5 bases from V and 4 bases from J, with 17 bases between. From germline, CDR1 is SEHNR and CDR2 FQNEAQ (reference sequence). The CDR3 is CASSPRGGGSTEAFF. As DNA, the CDR3 is TGTGCCAGCAGCCCTAGAGGGGGGGGGAGCACTGAAGCTTTCTTT.

The chain couples TRBV6-5 to TRBJ1-2; D gene ambiguous. This CDR3 is built from 12 residues. V dropped 8 bases and J dropped 0 bases, with 7 bases sitting between them. Germline assignment: CDR1 MNHEY and CDR2 SVGAGI. The CDR3 protein is CASLTANYGYTF. The CDR3 DNA follows: TGTGCCAGCCTTACAGCTAACTATGGCTACACCTTC.

For the CDR3, the DNA is TGTGCCACCCGGGACAGGGAGGTCTACGAGCAGTACTTC. It translates to CATRDREVYEQYF. The chain links TRBV25-1 to TRBJ2-7, with 9 bases that match TRBD1. Trimming removed 10 bases from V and 3 bases from J; junction bases left unmatched: 7. Per germline, CDR1 MGHDK and CDR2 SYGVNS. The CDR3 extends over 13 amino acids.

There are many counts of this clone. This chain connects TRBV28 to TRBJ2-1; 10 bases map to TRBD2. The CDR3 is made up of 16 amino acids. The germline CDR1 and CDR2 sequences are MDHEN and SYDVKM. Trimming took 2 bases from V and 6 from J; bases not matched to a gene: 7. This CDR3 is CASSLAGTSEVNEQFF. The CDR3 DNA follows: TGTGCCAGCAGTTTAGCGGGGACTAGCGAGGTCAATGAGCAGTTCTTC. Supplemented by reference TRBV28 and TRBJ2-1, the full variable domain reads DVKVTQSSRYLVKRTGEKVFLECVQDMDHENMFWYRQDPGLGLRLIYFSYDVKMKEKGDIPEGYSVSREKKERFSLILESASTNQTSMYLCASSLAGTSEVNEQFFGPGTRLTVL.

The chain recombines TRBV5-8 with TRBJ2-5; 8 bases align to TRBD2. The CDR3 consists of 15 residues. The germline V gene encodes CDR1 SGHTS and CDR2 YDEGEE. With V trimmed by 6 bases and J by 0 bases, 7 bases remained unmatched. The CDR3 bases are TGTGCCAGCACCTCTCCGGGGGGGTACCAAGAGACCCAGTACTTC. Protein product: CASTSPGGYQETQYF.

This clone was observed a few times. The chain links TRBV28 to TRBJ2-1; 13 bases fit TRBD2. Per the germline V gene, CDR1 is MDHEN and CDR2 is SYDVKM. The CDR3 totals 13 residues. J lost 9 bases, V lost 8 bases, and 4 bases had no gene match. Here the CDR3 reads CASPGLAGVEQFF. CDR3 sequence (DNA): TGTGCCAGCCCCGGACTAGCGGGGGTTGAGCAGTTCTTC. Drawing the rest from reference TRBV28 and TRBJ2-1, the complete variable domain is DVKVTQSSRYLVKRTGEKVFLECVQDMDHENMFWYRQDPGLGLRLIYFSYDVKMKEKGDIPEGYSVSREKKERFSLILESASTNQTSMYLCASPGLAGVEQFFGPGTRLTVL.

V usage is TRBV11-1 and J usage is TRBJ2-1; TRBD2 agrees at 10 bases. V was clipped by 1 base and J by 9 bases; unmatched bases: 6. Germline V gene data show CDR1 as SGHAT and CDR2 as FQDESV (reference sequence). This CDR3 is 15 amino acids long. The CDR3 reads CASSLVVASGGEQFF. In DNA form, the CDR3 reads TGTGCCAGCAGCTTAGTGGTGGCTAGCGGGGGTGAGCAGTTCTTC.

The chain uses TRBV7-2 and TRBJ2-5; TRBD2 matches 7 bases. The J segment lost 5 bases and the V segment lost 5 bases, leaving 11 bases of the junction unmatched. CDR1 and CDR2 (germline): SGHTA, FQGNSA. The CDR3 length is 15 residues. Written as DNA, the CDR3 is TGTGCCAGCAGCCCCCCTACTAGCGTTTGGGAGACCCAGTACTTC. Translation gives CASSPPTSVWETQYF. The full variable domain, its missing parts supplied by reference TRBV7-2 and TRBJ2-5, is GAGVSQSPSNKVTEKGKDVELRCDPISGHTALYWYRQSLGQGLEFLIYFQGNSAPDKSGLPSDRFSAERTGGSVSTLTIQRTQQEDSAVYLCASSPPTSVWETQYFGPGTRLLVL.

This chain links TRBV6-5 with TRBJ2-5; D is perhaps TRBD1 or TRBD2 (6 bases each). The CDR3 runs 13 residues. Germline V gene lookup returns CDR1 MNHEY and CDR2 SVGAGI. With 6 bases removed from V and 5 bases from J, the gap between germline ends came to 13 bases. CDR3 nucleotides: TGTGCCAGCAGCCCGGGGGCCAGGGAGACCCAGTACTTC. Amino acid sequence: CASSPGARETQYF.

The rearrangement uses TRBV18 and TRBJ1-3; D is perhaps TRBD1 (5 bases). V lost 2 bases to trimming and J lost 0 bases, with 8 bases between them. The CDR3 spans 15 residues. CDR1 and CDR2 from the germline V gene are KGHSH and LQKENI. CDR3 in amino acids: CASSPSGTSGNTIYF. CDR3 in DNA: TGTGCCAGCTCACCATCCGGGACCTCTGGAAACACCATATATTTT.

The J gene is TRBJ2-7, the V gene TRBV7-8; D possibly corresponds to TRBD1 (8 bases). Germline V lookup: CDR1 SGHVS, CDR2 FQNEAQ. V shed 4 bases and J shed 3 bases, with 16 bases lying between them. The CDR3 sequence is 15 residues long. CDR3 region: CASSWGGQAHYEQYF. CDR3 DNA: TGTGCCAGCAGCTGGGGGGGACAGGCCCACTACGAGCAGTACTTC.

The chain couples TRBV2 to TRBJ1-2; D gene uncertain. CDR3 length: 14 amino acids. Trimming removed 0 bases at V and 4 bases at J, with 9 bases between. Germline V gene sequence: CDR1 SNHLY, CDR2 FYNNEI. The CDR3 loop is CASSEAQVAYGYTF. The CDR3 nucleotides read TGTGCCAGCAGTGAAGCCCAGGTCGCCTATGGCTACACCTTC.

The rearrangement joins TRBV9 to TRBJ2-3; D is perhaps TRBD2 (5 bases). Germline assignment: CDR1 SGDLS and CDR2 YYNGEE. Between the trimmed V and J ends, which lost 4 bases and 6 bases, there was a span of 12 bases. The CDR3 is 13 residues long. CDR3 loop: CASSPNPGDTQYF. The CDR3 nucleotides are TGTGCCAGCAGCCCCAACCCGGGGGATACGCAGTATTTT.

In this sample, this clone turned up once. The V gene is TRBV28, the J gene TRBJ2-1; D might be TRBD2 (6 bases). CDR3 length: 15 residues. The V and J ends lost 3 bases and 9 bases respectively, with 18 bases between them. Germline assignment: CDR1 MDHEN and CDR2 SYDVKM. CDR3 bases: TGTGCCAGCAGTTTGGGGGGTTGGCGGGCGGTTGAGCAGTTCTTC. Its translation: CASSLGGWRAVEQFF.

This sequence joins TRBV18 and TRBJ2-2, with 8 bases lining up with TRBD2. The CDR3 consists of 17 residues. V trimming: 3 bases; J trimming: 5 bases; junction bases outside the gene matches: 11. The germline V gene has CDR1 KGHSH and CDR2 LQKENI. Here the CDR3 DNA reads TGTGCCAGCTCACCCGCCGGACGGGAGGGCCGAACCGGGGAGCTGTTTTTT. Translation: CASSPAGREGRTGELFF.

The chain links TRBV11-2 to TRBJ2-6; D might be TRBD1 (6 bases). V was pared by 5 bases and J by 4 bases, with 12 bases between. Per the germline V gene, CDR1 is SGHAT and CDR2 is FQNNGV. The CDR3 is 15 amino acids. The CDR3 region has the DNA TGTGCCAGCAGCCAACAGGGACCGGGGGCCAACGTCCTGACTTTC. Translating it yields CASSQQGPGANVLTF.

The chain carries TRBV11-2 and TRBJ1-1; D ambiguous. Germline loops: CDR1 SGHAT, CDR2 FQNNGV. CDR3 length: 14 residues. Trimming removed 7 bases at V and 1 base at J, with 13 bases between. CDR3 sequence reads: CASTPRRGNTEAFF. CDR3 DNA: TGTGCCAGCACCCCCCGGCGAGGGAACACTGAAGCTTTCTTT.

The table lists this clone with a few counts. The chain is built from TRBV6-6 and TRBJ1-5; D is undetermined. The V gene lost 0 bases and the J gene lost 5 bases, with 2 bases spanning the gap. Germline V CDR1 and CDR2: MNHNY, SVGAGI (reference sequence). The CDR3 contains 12 residues. This CDR3 is CASSYSDQPQHF. CDR3 nucleotides: TGTGCCAGCAGTTACTCAGATCAGCCCCAGCATTTT.

The genes are TRBV5-6 and TRBJ2-1, with 13 bases lining up with TRBD2. The CDR3 loop spans 16 amino acids. The germline V gene encodes CDR1 SGHDT and CDR2 YYEEEE. With V trimmed by 3 bases and J by 4 bases, 4 bases remained unmatched. The chain's CDR3 is CASSWAGLAGYNEQFF. DNA for the CDR3: TGTGCCAGCAGCTGGGCGGGACTAGCGGGGTACAATGAGCAGTTCTTC.

The chain is built from TRBV7-3 and TRBJ2-3; TRBD2 matches 10 bases. Trimming cost V 2 bases and J 4 bases; bases outside gene matches: 6. This CDR3 spans 16 amino acids. Germline V gene sequence: CDR1 SGHTA, CDR2 FQGTGA. The DNA of the CDR3 is TGTGCCAGCAGCTTATGGGCTAGCGGGAGTGCAGATACGCAGTATTTT. Translating gives CASSLWASGSADTQYF. Drawing the rest from reference TRBV7-3 and TRBJ2-3, the complete variable domain is GAGVSQTPSNKVTEKGKYVELRCDPISGHTALYWYRQSLGQGPEFLIYFQGTGAADDSGLPNDRFFAVRPEGSVSTLKIQRTERGDSAVYLCASSLWASGSADTQYFGPGTRLTVL.

This clone has only one observation. The V and J genes are TRBV14 and TRBJ2-7; tentatively, D is TRBD1 (8 bases). This CDR3 comprises 15 residues. V lost 3 bases and J lost 2, with 14 bases in between. CDR1 and CDR2 (germline): SGHDN, FVKESK. The CDR3 reads CASSQRGTGPYEQYF. In DNA, the CDR3 is TGTGCCAGCAGCCAGCGGGGGACAGGTCCCTACGAGCAGTACTTC.

A few counts support this clone. This chain connects TRBV5-4 to TRBJ1-1; D not resolved. Trimming shortened V by 0 bases and J by 3 bases, and 15 bases separated the two germline ends. This CDR3 has 16 residues. In germline, CDR1 is SGHNT, CDR2 YYREEE (reference sequence). CDR3 region: CASSLGRTARHTEAFF. CDR3 coding DNA: TGTGCCAGCAGCTTGGGGAGGACTGCCCGACACACTGAAGCTTTCTTT. Full variable domain (rest looked up from reference TRBV5-4 and TRBJ1-1): ETGVTQSPTHLIKTRGQQVTLRCSSQSGHNTVSWYQQALGQGPQFIFQYYREEENGRGNFPPRFSGLQFPNYSSELNVNALELDDSALYLCASSLGRTARHTEAFFGQGTRLTVV.

This chain links TRBV14 with TRBJ2-1; D gene ambiguous. Germline lookup yields CDR1 SGHDN and CDR2 FVKESK. This CDR3 region has 12 residues. Trimming removed 3 bases from V and 10 bases from J, with 10 bases in between. The DNA for the CDR3 is TGTGCCAGCAGCCATGGACCCGGAGAGCAGTTCTTC. Translation: CASSHGPGEQFF. Full variable domain (remainder filled in from reference TRBV14 and TRBJ2-1): EAGVTQFPSHSVIEKGQTVTLRCDPISGHDNLYWYRRVMGKEIKFLLHFVKESKQDESGMPNNRFLAERTGGTYSTLKVQPAELEDSGVYFCASSHGPGEQFFGPGTRLTVL.